Listed here are 2 T cell receptor beta chains from one sample, sequenced in a study of cytomegalovirus exposure and HLA in healthy donors. The primer mix had 60 Vbeta and 13 Jbeta primers. Method: immunoSEQ multiplex PCR; TCRdb's copy keeps in-frame clones and lacks some. The sample consists of 200,000 to 250,000 clones, 79% of them appearing once. Sequenced sample: PBMCs. The receptors were gathered from a man aged 45-65 years in good health and CMV-seronegative.

CDR3 residues: CASSRGGGGSNQPQHF. In DNA, the CDR3 is TGTGCCAGCAGCCGTGGGGGAGGCGGGAGCAATCAGCCCCAGCATTTT. This rearrangement joins TRBV7-9 to TRBJ1-5; tentatively, D is TRBD1 (5 bases). V was cut by 5 bases and J by 1 base, with 15 bases left in between. The V gene's germline CDR1 is SEHNR and CDR2 FQNEAQ (reference sequence). CDR3 length: 16 residues.

The chain employs TRBV6-1 and TRBJ2-6; unclear D gene. The V gene's germline CDR1 is MNHNS and CDR2 SASEGT. This CDR3 comprises 16 residues. The V end lost 0 bases, the J end lost 2 bases, and 8 bases lay between the germline ends. CDR3 DNA: TGTGCCAGCAGTGAAGCGCTCGGAGCTGGGGCCAACGTCCTGACTTTC. The encoded protein is CASSEALGAGANVLTF.